This T cell receptor (beta chain) was profiled in a study of identical twins. TCRdb re-analysed the 5' RACE reads in MiXCR, keeping a single row per CDR3 protein. Seen here are about 220,000 distinct CDR3 sequences, 7% to 8.5% observed once, and the top ten hold around 5%. The CDR3 totals 14 residues. CDR1 and CDR2 (germline): DFQATT, SNEGSKA (reference sequence). Trimming stripped 5 bases from V and 5 bases from J, with 18 bases between. The sample was also linked to a second study, of yellow fever vaccine responses in identical twins.

Input material: CD8+ T cells sorted from blood. J is TRBJ2-5 and V is TRBV20-1; TRBD2 might be the D (6 bases). The TCR was taken from a woman aged 18-29 years in good health. The CDR3 is CSALGEDFTETQYF. CDR3 coding DNA: TGCAGTGCTCTCGGGGAGGATTTTACGGAGACCCAGTACTTC.